This TCR beta chain was documented in a study of T cells in Graves' hyperthyroidism and ophthalmopathy. Overall study findings and caveats: From stable hyperthyroidism, ophthalmopathy was set apart by a 13 V-J model.

Researchers barred patients who had uncontrolled infection, other autoimmune disease, pregnancy or lactation. Remarks on this clonotype: What it binds is not known.

The CDR3 runs 14 residues. Germline V gives CDR1 SGHRS, CDR2 YFSETQ. Trimming cost V 1 base and J 12 bases, with 14 bases left between them. Amplification of TCR beta CDR3 regions used RNA as the template. An initial round of RT-PCR targeting the TCR CDR3 relied on the HTBI primer set. TCRdb analysed the multiplex PCR reads with MiXCR anew, one entry per CDR3 protein. The sample has 480,000 or so distinct CDR3 sequences; approximately 49% are singletons. J is TRBJ2-6 and V is TRBV5-1; D gene unclear. This sequence was found in an adult woman with Graves' disease, either hyperthyroidism or ophthalmopathy (not recorded which). The sequenced material came from peripheral blood or thyroid tissue (not recorded which). CDR3 sequence: CASSLPPGFGVLTF. CDR3 sequence (DNA): TGCGCCAGCAGCTTGCCCCCAGGTTTCGGCGTCCTGACTTTC.